This TCR beta chain was sequenced for a study of blood T cells in healthy people across ages. The CDR3 length is 14 residues. Germline V gene data show CDR1 as DFQATT and CDR2 as SNEGSKA (reference sequence). PCR was performed a second time for about 6 to 12 cycles using a sample-barcoded 5' primer and a J-beta primer mix. Each cDNA was tagged by a template-switch adaptor containing 12 random nucleotides. From the 5' RACE reads, TCRdb called clonotypes with MiXCR, one entry per CDR3 protein. The sample holds 850,000 to 1,300,000 distinct CDR3 sequences, around 43% seen once. Sequencing was carried out using blood. The origin of this receptor is an older woman in good health. The chain carries TRBV20-1 and TRBJ2-5, with TRBD1 matching over 10 bases. The last part of the DNA fits TRBJ2-7 better; the J call may be wrong. The CDR3, as DNA: TGCAGTGCCACGGGGGACAGGGGAATGGACGAGCAGTACTTC. Its translation: CSATGDRGMDEQYF.